This TCR beta chain came from a study of neurological immune-mediated disorders. TCRdb processed the 5' RACE reads anew with MiXCR; each CDR3 protein has one entry. The data show 20,000 or so distinct CDR3 sequences, about an eighth seen once. This clonotype was observed at least ten times. Antigen unknown. Study findings and constraints: The level of TCR clonal expansion was highest in patients with HTLV-1-associated myelopathy and lowest in multiple sclerosis, where it fell below the level seen in healthy controls.

V lost 4 bases and J lost 6; bases outside the gene matches: 10. CDR1 and CDR2 from the germline V gene are SGHRS and YFSETQ. The length of the CDR3 is 15 residues. Material for sequencing was PBMCs. This chain connects TRBV5-1 to TRBJ2-1; 7 nucleotides line up with TRBD1. This sequence originates from a woman in her forties with HTLV-1-associated myelopathy (HAM/TSP). The CDR3 DNA sequence: TGCGCCAGCAGCCAGGACACACAGGGGTCCAATGAGCAGTTCTTC. This codes for CASSQDTQGSNEQFF.